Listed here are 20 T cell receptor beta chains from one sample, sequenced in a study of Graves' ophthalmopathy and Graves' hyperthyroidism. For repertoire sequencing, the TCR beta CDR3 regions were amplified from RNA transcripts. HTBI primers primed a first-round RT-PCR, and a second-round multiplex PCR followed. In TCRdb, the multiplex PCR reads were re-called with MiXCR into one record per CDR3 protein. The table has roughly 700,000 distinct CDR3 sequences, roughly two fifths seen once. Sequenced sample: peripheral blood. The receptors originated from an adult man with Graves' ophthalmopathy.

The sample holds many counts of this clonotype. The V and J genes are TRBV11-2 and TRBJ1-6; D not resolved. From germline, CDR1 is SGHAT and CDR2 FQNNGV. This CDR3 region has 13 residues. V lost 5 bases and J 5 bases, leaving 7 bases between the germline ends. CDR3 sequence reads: CASSPVNNSPLHF. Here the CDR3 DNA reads TGTGCCAGCAGCCCCGTGAATAATTCACCCCTCCACTTT.

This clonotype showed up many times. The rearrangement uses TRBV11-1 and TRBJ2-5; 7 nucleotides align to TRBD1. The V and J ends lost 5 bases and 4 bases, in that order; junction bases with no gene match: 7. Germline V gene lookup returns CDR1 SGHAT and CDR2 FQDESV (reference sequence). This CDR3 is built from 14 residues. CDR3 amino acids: CASSPGTVRETQYF. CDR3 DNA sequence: TGTGCCAGCAGCCCAGGGACAGTCCGAGAGACCCAGTACTTC. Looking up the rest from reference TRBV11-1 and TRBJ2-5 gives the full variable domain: EAEVAQSPRYKITEKSQAVAFWCDPISGHATLYWYRQILGQGPELLVQFQDESVVDDSQLPKDRFSAERLKGVDSTLKIQPAELGDSAMYLCASSPGTVRETQYFGPGTRLLVL.

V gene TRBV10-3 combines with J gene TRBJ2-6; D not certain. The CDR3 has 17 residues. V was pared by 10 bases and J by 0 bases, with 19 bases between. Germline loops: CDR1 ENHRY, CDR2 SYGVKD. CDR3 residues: CATSRRRDDSGANVLTF. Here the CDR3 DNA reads TGTGCCACCTCGCGCCGCCGCGATGACTCTGGGGCCAACGTCCTGACTTTC.

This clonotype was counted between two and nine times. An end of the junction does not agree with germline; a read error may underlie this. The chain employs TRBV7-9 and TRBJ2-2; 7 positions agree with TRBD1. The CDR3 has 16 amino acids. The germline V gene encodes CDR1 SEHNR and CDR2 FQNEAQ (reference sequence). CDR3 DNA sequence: TGCGCCAGCAGCCCAAGGGGGCCCGGGAACACCGGGGAGCTGTTTTTT. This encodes CASSPRGPGNTGELFF. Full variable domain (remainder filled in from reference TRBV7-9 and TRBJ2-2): DTGVSQNPRHKITKRGQNVTFRCDPISEHNRLYWYRQTLGQGPEFLTYFQNEAQLEKSRLLSDRFSAERPKGSFSTLEIQRTEQGDSAMYLCASSPRGPGNTGELFFGEGSRLTVL.

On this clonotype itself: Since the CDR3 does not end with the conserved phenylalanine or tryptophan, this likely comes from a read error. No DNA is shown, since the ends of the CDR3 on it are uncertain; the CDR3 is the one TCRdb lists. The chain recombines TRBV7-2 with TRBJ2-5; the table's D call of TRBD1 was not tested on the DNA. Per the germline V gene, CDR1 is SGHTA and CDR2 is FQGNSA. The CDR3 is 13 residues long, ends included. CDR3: CASSLAVWDRVWL.

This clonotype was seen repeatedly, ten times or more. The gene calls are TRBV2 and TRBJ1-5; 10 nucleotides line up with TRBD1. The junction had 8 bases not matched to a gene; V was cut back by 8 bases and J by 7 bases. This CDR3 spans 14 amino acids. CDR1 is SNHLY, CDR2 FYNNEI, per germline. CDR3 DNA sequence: TGTGCCAGCGGGACTCGGACAGGGGGACAGCCCCAGCATTTT. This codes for CASGTRTGGQPQHF.

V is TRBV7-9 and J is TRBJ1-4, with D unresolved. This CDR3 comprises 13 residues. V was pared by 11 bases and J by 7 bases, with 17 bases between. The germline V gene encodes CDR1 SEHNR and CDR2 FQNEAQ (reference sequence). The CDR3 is CAVIPGGSEKLFF. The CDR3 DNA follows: TGTGCCGTCATCCCAGGAGGGTCTGAAAAACTGTTTTTT.

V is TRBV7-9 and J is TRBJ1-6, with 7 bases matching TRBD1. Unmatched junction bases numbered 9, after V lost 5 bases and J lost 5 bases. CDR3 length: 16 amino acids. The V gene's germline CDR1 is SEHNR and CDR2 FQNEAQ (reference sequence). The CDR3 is CASSDNQGVHNSPLHF. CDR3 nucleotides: TGTGCCAGCAGCGATAATCAGGGGGTACATAATTCACCCCTCCACTTT.

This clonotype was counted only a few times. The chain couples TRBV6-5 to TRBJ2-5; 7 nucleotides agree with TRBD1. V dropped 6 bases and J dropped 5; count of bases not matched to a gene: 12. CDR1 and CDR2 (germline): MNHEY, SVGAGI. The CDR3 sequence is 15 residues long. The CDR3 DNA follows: TGTGCCAGCAGCGACCGGGACAGCGAGGGGGAGACCCAGTACTTC. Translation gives CASSDRDSEGETQYF.

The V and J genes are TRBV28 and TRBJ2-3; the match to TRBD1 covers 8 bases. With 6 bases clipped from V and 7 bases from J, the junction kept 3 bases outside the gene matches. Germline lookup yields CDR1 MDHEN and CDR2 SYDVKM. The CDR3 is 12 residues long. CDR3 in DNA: TGTGCCAGCAGGCAGGGGGCAAATACGCAGTATTTT. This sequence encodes CASRQGANTQYF.

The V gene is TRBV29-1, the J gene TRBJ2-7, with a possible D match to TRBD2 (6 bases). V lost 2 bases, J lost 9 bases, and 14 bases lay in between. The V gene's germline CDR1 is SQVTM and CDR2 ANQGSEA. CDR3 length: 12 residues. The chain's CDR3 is CSVEPTGERQYF. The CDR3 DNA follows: TGCAGCGTTGAACCAACGGGAGAGAGGCAGTACTTC.

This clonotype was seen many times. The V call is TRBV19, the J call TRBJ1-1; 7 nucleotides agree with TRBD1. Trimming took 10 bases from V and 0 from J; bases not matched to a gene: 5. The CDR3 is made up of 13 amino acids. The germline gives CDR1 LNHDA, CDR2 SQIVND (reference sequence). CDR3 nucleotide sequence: TGTGCCACCGAAGACAGGGTGAACACTGAAGCTTTCTTT. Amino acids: CATEDRVNTEAFF.

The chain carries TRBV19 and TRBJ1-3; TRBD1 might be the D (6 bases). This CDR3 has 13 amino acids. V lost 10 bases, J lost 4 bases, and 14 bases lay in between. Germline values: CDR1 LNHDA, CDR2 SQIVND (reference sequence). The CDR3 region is CATSTGFGNTIYF. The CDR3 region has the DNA TGTGCCACCTCAACAGGGTTCGGAAACACCATATATTTT.

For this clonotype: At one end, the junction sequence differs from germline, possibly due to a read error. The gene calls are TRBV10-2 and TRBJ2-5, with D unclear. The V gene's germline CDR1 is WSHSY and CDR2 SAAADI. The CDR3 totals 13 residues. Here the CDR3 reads CASSYGGQEAQYF. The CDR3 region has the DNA TGTGCCAGCAGTTACGGTGGCCAAGAGGCCCAGTACTTC.

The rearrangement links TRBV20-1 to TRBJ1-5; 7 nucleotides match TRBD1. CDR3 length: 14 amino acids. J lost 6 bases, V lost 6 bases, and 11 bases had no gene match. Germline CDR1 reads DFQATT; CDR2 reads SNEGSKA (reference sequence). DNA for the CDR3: TGCAGTGCGCACGGGAGGGGGCGCGGTCAGCCCCAGCATTTT. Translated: CSAHGRGRGQPQHF.

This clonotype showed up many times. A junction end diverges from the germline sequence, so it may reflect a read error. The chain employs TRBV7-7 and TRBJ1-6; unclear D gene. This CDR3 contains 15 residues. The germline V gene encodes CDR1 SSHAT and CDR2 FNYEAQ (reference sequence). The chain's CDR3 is CASSPACSYNSPLHF. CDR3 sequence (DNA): TGTGCTAGCAGCCCAGCGTGCTCCTATAATTCACCCCTCCACTTT.

CDR3 sequence (DNA): TGCAGCGTCCAAGGGGGGGAGACCCAGTACTTC. It codes for CSVQGGETQYF. This chain uses TRBV29-1 with TRBJ2-5; possibly TRBD1 or TRBD2 for D (6 bases each). This CDR3 has 11 residues. Trimming took 6 bases from V and 5 from J, leaving 10 bases between them. Germline V lookup: CDR1 SQVTM, CDR2 ANQGSEA.

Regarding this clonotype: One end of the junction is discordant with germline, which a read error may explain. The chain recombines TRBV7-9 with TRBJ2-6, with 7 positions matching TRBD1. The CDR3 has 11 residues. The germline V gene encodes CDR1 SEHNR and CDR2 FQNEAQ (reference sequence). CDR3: CAGSLKGALTF. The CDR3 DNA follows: TGTGCCGGCAGCTTAAAGGGGGCGCTGACTTTC. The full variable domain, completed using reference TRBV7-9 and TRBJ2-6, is DTGVSQNPRHKITKRGQNVTFRCDPISEHNRLYWYRQTLGQGPEFLTYFQNEAQLEKSRLLSDRFSAERPKGSFSTLEIQRTEQGDSAMYLCAGSLKGALTFGAGSRLTVL.

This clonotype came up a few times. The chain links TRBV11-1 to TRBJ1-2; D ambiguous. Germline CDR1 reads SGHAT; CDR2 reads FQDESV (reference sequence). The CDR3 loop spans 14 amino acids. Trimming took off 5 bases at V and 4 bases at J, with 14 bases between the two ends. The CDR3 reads CASSRTSGSYGYTF. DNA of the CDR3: TGTGCCAGCAGCCGCACCTCAGGATCCTATGGCTACACCTTC.

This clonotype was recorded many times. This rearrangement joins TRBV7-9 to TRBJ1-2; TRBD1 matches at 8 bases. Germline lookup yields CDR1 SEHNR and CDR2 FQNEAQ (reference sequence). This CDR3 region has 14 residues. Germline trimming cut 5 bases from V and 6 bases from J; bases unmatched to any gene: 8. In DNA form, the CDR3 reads TGTGCCAGCAGCCCACTAGGCAGGGGGCATGGCTACACCTTC. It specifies CASSPLGRGHGYTF.